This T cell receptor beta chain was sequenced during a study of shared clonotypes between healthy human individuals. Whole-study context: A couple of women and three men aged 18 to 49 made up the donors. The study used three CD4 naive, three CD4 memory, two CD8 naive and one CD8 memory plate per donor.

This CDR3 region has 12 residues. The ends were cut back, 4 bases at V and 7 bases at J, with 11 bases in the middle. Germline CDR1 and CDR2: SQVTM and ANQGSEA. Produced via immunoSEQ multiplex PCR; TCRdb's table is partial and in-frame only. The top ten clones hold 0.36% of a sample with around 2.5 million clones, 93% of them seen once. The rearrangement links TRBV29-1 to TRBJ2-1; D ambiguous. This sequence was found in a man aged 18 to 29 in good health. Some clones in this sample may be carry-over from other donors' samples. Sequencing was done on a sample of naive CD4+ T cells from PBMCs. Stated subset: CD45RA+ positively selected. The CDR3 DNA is TGCAGCGTTGTAGTGCGCGGTAATGAGCAGTTCTTC. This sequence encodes CSVVVRGNEQFF.